The TCR beta chain under discussion was sequenced for a study of blood T cell repertoires in COVID-19 (dated by TCRdb to about 2020). At the level of the whole study: The collaborator samples originated in the United States, Italy and Spain and spanned the acute and convalescent phases of COVID-19. The material from the prospective study consisted of cDNA or gDNA derived from T cells, B-cell-depleted T cells, or PBMCs. Subjects who had been exposed to COVID-19, were actively infected with it, or had recovered from it provided the deeply sampled blood TCRbeta repertoires that made up the dataset. The repertoires were made available in a free public database intended to serve as a resource for research on the immune response to SARS-CoV-2. Samples came from the ongoing ImmuneRACE study (first 160 participants) plus 1,254 subjects from 6 global collaborators. A de-identified subject ID, COVID-19 status, age in years and sex were almost always included in the sample metadata. Where HLA class I and class II types were available, the types were taken from metadata supplied by the sample provider, not from assay-based typing.

The research as a whole found: Clinical and demographic metadata were provided uncurated, with the amount varying by source and participant.

TCRbeta CDR3 regions were amplified from genomic DNA using the immunoSEQ Assay, a bias-controlled multiplex PCR. Regarding the original processing steps: The number of nucleated cells in each sample was estimated from the amplification of reference gene primers within the assay. To quantify the absolute abundance of each unique TCRbeta CDR3 rearrangement, sequence reads were collapsed and filtered. For each sample, productive Simpson clonality was calculated by taking the square root of Simpson's diversity index across productive rearrangements. The source is immuneACCESS, and TCRdb retained only in-frame sequences with V and J called. Part of the clones is not carried over; for the studies checked, unresolved V genes explain less than half of this, and the remainder is unexplained. V and J calls and clone size are as listed in that table; D and trimming were resolved from the DNA. This sample lists around 260,000 clones; around 82% were detected once. The ten largest clones take up around 10% of the sample.

Another Seattle source contributed samples from volunteer blood donors who had recovered from COVID-19. Collaborating institutions collected whole blood in K2EDTA tubes following their own protocols. For TCRbeta analysis, collaborators shipped samples as frozen whole blood, isolated PBMCs, or DNA extracted from either of those sample types. Details on this clone: Its antigen target is currently unknown. The input lacks base qualities; no much larger clone sits a single base away.

The germline V gene specifies MDHEN as CDR1 and SYDVKM as CDR2. At the junction V is shortened by 7 bases and J by 12 bases, with 25 bases in between. Reading from cysteine to phenylalanine, the CDR3 counts 14 amino acids. Just CDR3 DNA is preserved here, 42 bases in frame from base 1. The chain is encoded by TRBV28 joined to TRBJ2-7; the D gene is perhaps TRBD2, from 5 matching bases. The sequence came from a woman in her forties or fifties who had recovered from COVID-19. The sample consisted of peripheral blood. The sequenced DNA: TGTGCCAGCACCAGCGGTGAAGACCATACGAGCAGGTACTTC. Its coded protein is CASTSGEDHTSRYF.